Below are 21 T cell receptor beta chains sequenced from a single sample in a study of regulatory T cells. Study-wide results and caveats: Hydrophobic residues at CDR3 positions 6 and 7 were enriched in conventional CD4+ T cells of CD3G-deficient patients.

The primer mix had 52 TRBV and 13 TRBJ primers. The protocol was immunoSEQ multiplex PCR, while the TCRdb copy is restricted to in-frame clones and leaves out a portion. The sample includes roughly 30,000 clones, just under 95% of them seen just once. Antigens for these TCRs are unknown. The sequenced sample was conventional CD4+ T cells sorted from blood. The receptors originated from a person aged 18 to 30 with CD3G deficiency.

The rearrangement uses TRBV19 and TRBJ1-6, with 7 bases that match TRBD1. The CDR3 consists of 15 residues. Germline loops: CDR1 LNHDA, CDR2 SQIVND (reference sequence). The trim removed 5 bases at V and 7 bases at J, leaving 8 bases unmatched. DNA of the CDR3: TGTGCCAGTAGTGACCGGACAGGCTCCAATTCACCCCTCCACTTT. As protein: CASSDRTGSNSPLHF.

The chain has TRBV28 and TRBJ1-2; D uncertain. This CDR3 has 15 amino acids. Per the germline V gene, CDR1 is MDHEN and CDR2 is SYDVKM. The V end was cut by 4 bases, the J end by 4 bases, with 16 bases between. CDR3 protein: CASSSLIRESYGYTF. The DNA for the CDR3 is TGTGCCAGCAGTTCCTTGATTCGGGAGTCCTATGGCTACACCTTC.

The V call is TRBV6-1, the J call TRBJ2-1, with TRBD1 identical over 12 bases. The germline V gene encodes CDR1 MNHNS and CDR2 SASEGT. This CDR3 is built from 16 residues. Losses at the gene ends were 4 bases for V and 7 bases for J; bases not matched to a gene: 8. CDR3: CASSVPGTGGYNEQFF. Written as DNA, the CDR3 is TGTGCCAGCAGTGTACCCGGGACAGGGGGCTATAATGAGCAGTTCTTC.

The chain employs TRBV7-9 and TRBJ2-1; 7 bases map to TRBD2. This CDR3 contains 12 residues. CDR1 is SEHNR, CDR2 FQNEAQ, per germline (reference sequence). V trimming: 2 bases; J trimming: 10 bases; junction bases outside the gene matches: 2. CDR3: CASSLSGREQFF. The CDR3 nucleotides read TGTGCCAGCAGCTTATCCGGGAGGGAGCAGTTCTTC.

The chain links TRBV27 to TRBJ2-1; D is ambiguous. The CDR3 is 12 amino acids. The ends were cut back, 2 bases at V and 8 bases at J, with 7 bases in the middle. The germline gives CDR1 MNHEY, CDR2 SMNVEV (reference sequence). The CDR3 reads CASSLDWHEQFF. In nucleotides, the CDR3 is TGTGCCAGCAGTTTAGACTGGCATGAGCAGTTCTTC.

CDR3 sequence (DNA): TGTGCCAGCAGCCTGATCGCATCCAACACTGAAGCTTTCTTT. It specifies CASSLIASNTEAFF. The chain links TRBV7-9 to TRBJ1-1; D unresolved. V shed 5 bases and J shed 2 bases, with 12 bases lying between them. The CDR3 spans 14 residues. CDR1 is SEHNR and CDR2 is FQNEAQ in the germline V gene (reference sequence). Full variable domain (missing parts from reference TRBV7-9 and TRBJ1-1): DTGVSQNPRHKITKRGQNVTFRCDPISEHNRLYWYRQTLGQGPEFLTYFQNEAQLEKSRLLSDRFSAERPKGSFSTLEIQRTEQGDSAMYLCASSLIASNTEAFFGQGTRLTVV.

The chain links TRBV10-3 to TRBJ1-2; TRBD1 agrees at 8 bases. With 6 bases clipped from V and 4 bases from J, the junction kept 10 bases outside the gene matches. CDR1 ENHRY and CDR2 SYGVKD come from the germline V gene. CDR3 length: 15 residues. The CDR3 nucleotides are TGTGCCATCAGAGGTGGGACAGGTACCAGCTATGGCTACACCTTC. Residues: CAIRGGTGTSYGYTF.

The rearrangement uses TRBV5-4 and TRBJ1-5; D gene uncertain. CDR3 length equals 15 residues. Germline loops: CDR1 SGHNT, CDR2 YYREEE (reference sequence). V was shortened by 0 bases and J by 1 base, with 8 bases between the two germline ends. CDR3 coding DNA: TGTGCCAGCAGCTTGGGGGAGAAGAGCAATCAGCCCCAGCATTTT. It translates to CASSLGEKSNQPQHF.

The chain joins TRBV10-3 to TRBJ2-1; D tentatively reads TRBD1 or TRBD2 (5 bases each). The CDR3 is made up of 16 amino acids. V was shortened by 4 bases and J by 7 bases, with 20 bases between the two germline ends. Germline V gene lookup returns CDR1 ENHRY and CDR2 SYGVKD. The CDR3 region has the DNA TGTGCCATCAGTGGGGACGTAGCCCTGGGGCGTAATGAGCAGTTCTTC. It encodes CAISGDVALGRNEQFF.

This sequence joins TRBV7-9 and TRBJ1-4, with 9 bases aligning to TRBD1. This CDR3 comprises 15 residues. Per the germline V gene, CDR1 is SEHNR and CDR2 is FQNEAQ (reference sequence). After removal of 5 bases from V and 7 bases from J, the junction contained 8 bases not matched to a gene. This chain's CDR3 is CASSRGQGRGEKLFF. The CDR3 DNA sequence: TGTGCCAGCAGCAGAGGACAGGGGAGGGGTGAAAAACTGTTTTTT.

The chain carries TRBV6-6 and TRBJ1-2, with D possibly being TRBD1 (6 bases). Looked up from germline, CDR1 is MNHNY and CDR2 is SVGAGI (reference sequence). V dropped 6 bases and J dropped 8 bases, with 19 bases sitting between them. The length of the CDR3 is 14 residues. The CDR3 sequence: CASSRFPGGHGYTF. In DNA form, the CDR3 reads TGTGCCAGCAGCCGTTTTCCCGGGGGCCACGGCTACACCTTC.

This sequence joins TRBV5-1 and TRBJ2-5, with TRBD1 identical over 9 bases. This CDR3 is built from 14 residues. J was trimmed by 5 bases and V by 5 bases; bases with no gene match: 7. Germline V CDR1 and CDR2: SGHRS, YFSETQ. CDR3 DNA: TGCGCCAGCAGACGGACAGGGGCGGCGGAGACCCAGTACTTC. It codes for CASRRTGAAETQYF. The full variable domain, rest sourced from reference TRBV5-1 and TRBJ2-5, is KAGVTQTPRYLIKTRGQQVTLSCSPISGHRSVSWYQQTPGQGLQFLFEYFSETQRNKGNFPGRFSGRQFSNSRSEMNVSTLELGDSALYLCASRRTGAAETQYFGPGTRLLVL.

In its sample, this clone was seen once. The rearrangement uses TRBV10-3 and TRBJ1-2; D possibly corresponds to TRBD1 (6 bases). Germline CDR1 and CDR2: ENHRY and SYGVKD. The CDR3 totals 13 residues. V was cut by 6 bases and J by 4 bases, with 12 bases left in between. The CDR3: CAISSHRAYGYTF. DNA for the CDR3: TGTGCCATCAGCTCCCACAGGGCCTATGGCTACACCTTC.

This sequence joins TRBV6-5 and TRBJ2-2; 8 nucleotides agree with TRBD2. There are 15 residues in the CDR3. V was clipped by 7 bases and J by 5 bases; unmatched bases: 9. Per germline, CDR1 MNHEY and CDR2 SVGAGI. The CDR3 loop reads CASTHRLASTGELFF. The CDR3, as DNA: TGTGCCAGCACCCACCGACTAGCGAGTACCGGGGAGCTGTTTTTT.

The chain recombines TRBV11-1 with TRBJ2-5; D may be TRBD1 (6 bases). This CDR3 spans 13 amino acids. Germline loops: CDR1 SGHAT, CDR2 FQDESV (reference sequence). Trimming stripped 5 bases from V and 10 bases from J, with 17 bases between. The CDR3 region is CASSKDSRELQYF. For the CDR3, the DNA is TGTGCCAGCAGCAAGGACAGCAGAGAGCTCCAGTACTTC.

The chain combines TRBV7-2 with TRBJ2-7, with 8 bases fitting TRBD1. V lost 6 bases and J lost 5; bases outside the gene matches: 6. The CDR3 runs to 13 residues. Per germline, CDR1 SGHTA and CDR2 FQGNSA. The CDR3 is CASRSGQGHEQYF. The CDR3 region has the DNA TGTGCCAGCAGGTCCGGACAGGGCCACGAGCAGTACTTC.

This chain uses TRBV7-2 with TRBJ2-3; D possibly uses TRBD1 or TRBD2 (6 bases each). CDR1 and CDR2 (germline): SGHTA, FQGNSA. CDR3 length: 15 amino acids. The V and J ends lost 5 bases and 6 bases respectively, with 18 bases between them. The CDR3 sequence is CASSPGGGASDTQYF. CDR3 sequence (DNA): TGTGCCAGCAGCCCCGGGGGCGGGGCCTCTGATACGCAGTATTTT.

The rearrangement links TRBV6-1 to TRBJ1-2, with unresolved D. Looked up from germline, CDR1 is MNHNS and CDR2 is SASEGT. CDR3 length: 12 amino acids. The V gene lost 2 bases and the J gene lost 4 bases, with 5 bases spanning the gap. The CDR3 bases are TGTGCCAGCAGTGAACGAGGCTATGGCTACACCTTC. This gives the protein CASSERGYGYTF.

This clone was found once. V usage is TRBV28 and J usage is TRBJ1-2; weak D call: TRBD1 (5 bases). The germline V and J ends were trimmed by 8 bases and 8 bases, with 21 bases remaining between them. Germline CDR1 reads MDHEN; CDR2 reads SYDVKM. The CDR3 covers 14 residues. The CDR3 here is CASRMGGRYKGYTF. CDR3 bases: TGTGCCAGCCGAATGGGGGGGAGATACAAAGGCTACACCTTC.

This chain links TRBV28 with TRBJ2-7; 9 bases line up with TRBD1. Trimming at V came to 2 bases and at J to 7 bases, leaving 3 bases not matched to a gene. This CDR3 has 13 amino acids. CDR1 and CDR2 (germline): MDHEN, SYDVKM. CDR3 in DNA: TGTGCCAGCAGTTTAGGACAGGGGTGGGAGCAGTACTTC. This codes for CASSLGQGWEQYF.

The chain joins TRBV6-4 to TRBJ2-7; 12 bases align to TRBD2. Unmatched junction bases numbered 5, after V lost 5 bases and J lost 6 bases. CDR3 length: 14 residues. Germline CDR1 is MRHNA and CDR2 is SNTAGT. CDR3 region: CASSSSGGALEQYF. CDR3 sequence (DNA): TGTGCCAGCAGTTCTAGCGGGGGGGCCCTCGAGCAGTACTTC.